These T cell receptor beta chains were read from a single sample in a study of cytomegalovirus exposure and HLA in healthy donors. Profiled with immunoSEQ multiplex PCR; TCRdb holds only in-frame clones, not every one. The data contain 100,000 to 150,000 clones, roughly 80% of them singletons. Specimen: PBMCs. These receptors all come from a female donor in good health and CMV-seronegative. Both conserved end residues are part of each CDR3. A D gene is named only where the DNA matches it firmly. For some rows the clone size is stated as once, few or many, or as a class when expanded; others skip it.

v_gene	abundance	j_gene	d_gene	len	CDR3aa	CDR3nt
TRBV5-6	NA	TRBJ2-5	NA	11	CASTSRETQYF	TGTGCCAGCACCTCTCGGGAGACCCAGTACTTC
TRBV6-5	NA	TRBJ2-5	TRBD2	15	CASSSRAGRTETQYF	TGTGCCAGCAGTTCCCGAGCGGGGAGGACGGAGACCCAGTACTTC
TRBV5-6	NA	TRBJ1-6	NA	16	CASSLAPTENNSPLHF	TGTGCCAGCAGCTTGGCCCCGACAGAGAATAATTCACCCCTCCACTTT
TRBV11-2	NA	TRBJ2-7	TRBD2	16	CASSLARTSGSYEQYF	TGTGCCAGCAGCTTAGCCCGGACTAGCGGGAGCTACGAGCAGTACTTC
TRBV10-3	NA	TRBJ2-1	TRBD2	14	CATLGSGGNNEQFF	TGTGCCACACTTGGGAGCGGGGGAAACAATGAGCAGTTCTTC
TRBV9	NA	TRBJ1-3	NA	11	CASRRDQGLYF	TGTGCCAGCAGAAGAGATCAGGGCCTATATTTT
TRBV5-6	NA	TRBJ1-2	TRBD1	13	CASGGQGGYGYTF	TGTGCCAGCGGAGGACAGGGCGGCTATGGCTACACCTTC
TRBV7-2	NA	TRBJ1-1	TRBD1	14	CASSLGQGYTEAFF	TGTGCCAGCAGCTTAGGACAGGGGTACACTGAAGCTTTCTTT
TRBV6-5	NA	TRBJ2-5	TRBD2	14	CACRPSGNQETQYF	TGTGCCTGCAGGCCTAGCGGGAACCAAGAGACCCAGTACTTC
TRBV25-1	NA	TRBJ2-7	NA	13	CASSLPSTYEQYF	TGTGCCAGCAGCCTACCCTCTACCTACGAGCAGTACTTC
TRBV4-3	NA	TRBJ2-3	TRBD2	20	CASSLDTQLRAGGRTDTQYF	TGCGCCAGCAGCCTTGATACCCAATTGAGAGCGGGAGGAAGGACAGATACGCAGTATTTT
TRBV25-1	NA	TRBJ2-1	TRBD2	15	CASSAGTSGRGEQFF	TGTGCCAGCAGCGCCGGGACTAGCGGGAGAGGTGAGCAGTTCTTC
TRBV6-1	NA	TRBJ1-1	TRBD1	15	CASRSQPQGGTEAFF	TGTGCCAGCAGATCACAACCCCAGGGGGGCACTGAAGCTTTCTTT
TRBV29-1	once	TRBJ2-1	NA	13	CSVPRHEISVQFF	TGCAGCGTTCCCCGACATGAAATCAGTGTGCAGTTCTTC
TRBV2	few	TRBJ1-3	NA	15	CASSEGLRSGNTIYF	TGTGCCAGCAGTGAAGGGTTGCGCTCTGGAAACACCATATATTTT
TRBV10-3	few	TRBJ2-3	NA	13	CAAVAGGTDTQYF	TGTGCCGCGGTGGCGGGTGGAACAGATACGCAGTATTTT
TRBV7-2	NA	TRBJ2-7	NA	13	CASSLEAAYEQYF	TGTGCCAGCAGCTTGGAGGCCGCCTACGAGCAGTACTTC
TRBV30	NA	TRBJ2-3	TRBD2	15	CAWSPTSGRGATQYF	TGTGCCTGGAGTCCGACTAGCGGGAGGGGGGCTACGCAGTATTTT
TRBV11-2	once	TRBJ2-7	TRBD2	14	CASSLSGGTYEQYF	TGTGCCAGCAGCTTAAGCGGGGGAACCTACGAGCAGTACTTC
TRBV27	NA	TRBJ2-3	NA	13	CASSLPSTDTQYF	TGTGCCAGCAGTTTACCTAGCACAGATACGCAGTATTTT
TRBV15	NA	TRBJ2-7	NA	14	CATSRQLSSYEQYF	TGTGCCACCAGCAGACAACTGTCCTCCTACGAGCAGTACTTC
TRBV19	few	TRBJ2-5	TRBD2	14	CASSSGRAGETQYF	TGTGCCAGTAGTAGCGGGAGGGCCGGTGAGACCCAGTACTTC
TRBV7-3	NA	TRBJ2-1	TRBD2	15	CASKTSGSSYNEQFF	TGTGCCAGCAAGACTAGCGGGAGCTCCTACAATGAGCAGTTCTTC
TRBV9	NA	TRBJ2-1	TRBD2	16	CASSVVAGVTYNEQFF	TGTGCCAGCAGCGTAGTGGCGGGAGTCACCTACAATGAGCAGTTCTTC
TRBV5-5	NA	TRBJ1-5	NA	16	CASSPRADLSNQPQHF	TGTGCCAGCAGCCCGCGGGCGGACCTTAGCAATCAGCCCCAGCATTTT
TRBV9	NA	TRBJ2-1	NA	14	CASSVVGAYNEQFF	TGTGCCAGCAGCGTAGTTGGAGCCTACAATGAGCAGTTCTTC
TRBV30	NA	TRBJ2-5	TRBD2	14	CAWSIAGGQETQYF	TGTGCCTGGAGTATAGCGGGAGGACAAGAGACCCAGTACTTC
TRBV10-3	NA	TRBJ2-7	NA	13	CATGESLLYEQYF	TGTGCCACCGGGGAAAGCCTATTATACGAGCAGTACTTC
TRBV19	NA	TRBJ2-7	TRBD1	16	CASRKHRGAAYYEQYF	TGTGCCAGTAGAAAACACAGGGGCGCTGCTTACTACGAGCAGTACTTC
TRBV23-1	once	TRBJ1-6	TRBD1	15	CARIYRGSLRSPLHF	TGCGCCAGGATATACAGGGGGTCCTTGCGATCACCCCTCCACTTT
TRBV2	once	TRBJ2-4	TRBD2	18	CASSPLRGGGRAKNIQYF	TGTGCCAGCAGCCCCCTCCGGGGGGGCGGGAGGGCCAAAAACATTCAGTACTTC
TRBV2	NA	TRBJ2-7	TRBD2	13	CASRAGATYEQYF	TGTGCCAGCAGGGCGGGAGCGACCTACGAGCAGTACTTC
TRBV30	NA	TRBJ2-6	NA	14	CAQRGGRGANGLTF	TGTGCCCAGCGAGGGGGAAGAGGGGCCAACGGCCTGACTTTC
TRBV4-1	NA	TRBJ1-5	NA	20	CASSQALGGGILLSNQPQHF	TGCGCCAGCAGCCAAGCCCTCGGGGGGGGGATTTTATTAAGCAATCAGCCCCAGCATTTT
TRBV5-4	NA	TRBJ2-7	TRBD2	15	CASSLEGLAWGEQNF	TGTGCCAGCAGCTTGGAGGGACTAGCGTGGGGGGAGCAGAACTTC
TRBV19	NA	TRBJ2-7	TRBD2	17	CASSPIPRESLSYEQYF	TGTGCCAGTAGTCCCATCCCGCGGGAGTCCCTCTCCTACGAGCAGTACTTC
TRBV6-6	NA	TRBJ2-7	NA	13	CASSDGRGNEQYF	TGTGCCAGCAGTGACGGGAGAGGGAACGAGCAGTACTTC
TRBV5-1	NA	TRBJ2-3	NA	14	CASSLTGRADTQYF	TGCGCCAGCAGCTTAACAGGGCGCGCAGATACGCAGTATTTT
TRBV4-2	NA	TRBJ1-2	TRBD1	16	CASSQDTTGGSYGYTF	TGTGCCAGCAGCCAAGATACCACAGGGGGATCCTATGGCTACACCTTC
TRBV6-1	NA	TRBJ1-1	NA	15	CASSVIRILNTEAFF	TGTGCCAGCAGTGTAATCAGGATATTGAACACTGAAGCTTTCTTT
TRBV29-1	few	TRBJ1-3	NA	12	CSVGGSGNTIYF	TGCAGCGTAGGGGGAAGTGGAAACACCATATATTTT
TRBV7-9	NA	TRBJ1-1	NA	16	CASSLGQGGPSFKAFF	TGTGCCAGCAGCTTAGGCCAGGGAGGCCCCTCCTTCAAAGCTTTCTTT
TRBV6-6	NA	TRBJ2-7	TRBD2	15	CASIAGGADPYEQYF	TGTGCCAGCATCGCGGGGGGGGCCGACCCTTACGAGCAGTACTTC
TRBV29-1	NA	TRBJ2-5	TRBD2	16	CSVELPYSGDGETQYF	TGCAGCGTTGAGCTCCCGTATAGCGGGGACGGGGAGACCCAGTACTTC
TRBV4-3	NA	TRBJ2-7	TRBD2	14	CASSEAGGIYEQYF	TGCGCCAGCAGCGAGGCGGGAGGAATCTACGAGCAGTACTTC
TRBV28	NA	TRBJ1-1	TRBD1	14	CASSSSSTGAEAFF	TGTGCCAGCAGTTCCAGCTCGACAGGGGCTGAAGCTTTCTTT
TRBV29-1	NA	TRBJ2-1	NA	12	CSEGGGGNEQFF	TGCAGCGAGGGAGGGGGGGGCAATGAGCAGTTCTTC
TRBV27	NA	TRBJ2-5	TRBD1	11	CASKQGASMYF	TGTGCCAGCAAACAGGGGGCGAGTATGTACTTC
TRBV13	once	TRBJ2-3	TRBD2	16	CASNRGSSGSEDTQYF	TGTGCCAGCAATCGCGGTTCTAGCGGGAGTGAAGATACGCAGTATTTT
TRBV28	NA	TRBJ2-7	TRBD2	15	CASSFPSGLSYEQYF	TGTGCCAGCAGTTTCCCTAGCGGGTTATCCTACGAGCAGTACTTC
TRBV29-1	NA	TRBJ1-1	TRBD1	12	CSGRQGVSEAFF	TGCAGCGGTCGACAGGGAGTTTCTGAAGCTTTCTTT